A selection of T cell receptor beta chains follows, all from one sample in a study of CD8 T cells in ankylosing spondylitis. MiXCR, run by TCRdb on the 5' RACE reads, gives a single entry per CDR3 protein. The profile shows around 150,000 distinct CDR3 sequences, around 45% of them singletons. Sequences were obtained from synovial fluid, either unsorted or a sorted T cell fraction (not recorded which). The receptors stem from a male donor with ankylosing spondylitis. CDR3s include the opening cysteine and the closing phenylalanine or tryptophan. The order of the fields is D gene, J gene, V gene, clone size, CDR3 DNA, CDR3 protein. The D gene is left open where the match is weak. The listing skips clone size in some rows; elsewhere it reads once, few, many or a size class.

>-|TRBJ1-1|TRBV2|once
TGTGCCAGCAGTACCATGGGGGCGCGAGACACTGAAGCTTTCTTT
CASSTMGARDTEAFF
>-|TRBJ2-2|TRBV2|many
TGTGCCAGCAGTGAAGCTGGACAGACGAACACCGGGGAGCTGTTTTTT
CASSEAGQTNTGELFF
>TRBD2|TRBJ2-3|TRBV20-1|few
TGCAGTGCTCCTCTAGTTAAGTCGGGGGGTACGCAGTATTTT
CSAPLVKSGGTQYF
>TRBD1|TRBJ2-6|TRBV7-6|once
TGTGCCAGCGGACAGGCGAGCTCTGGGGCCAACGTCCTGACTTTC
CASGQASSGANVLTF
>TRBD2|TRBJ2-3|TRBV5-1|-
TGCGCCAGCAGCTTGTCGCGGGGGGACACAGATACGCAGTATTTT
CASSLSRGDTDTQYF
>-|TRBJ1-1|TRBV7-8|-
TGTGCCAGCAGCTTGAAAACAGGGCTGGGGGGCACTGAAGCTTTCTTT
CASSLKTGLGGTEAFF
>-|TRBJ1-2|TRBV9|few
TGTGCCAGCAGCGTAGAAGGGTATGGCTACACCTTC
CASSVEGYGYTF
>TRBD2|TRBJ2-1|TRBV12-3/TRBV12-4|-
TGTGCCAGCAGTTTAGCGCTGGCGACTAGCGTCGGCAATGAGCAGTTCTTC
CASSLALATSVGNEQFF
>TRBD2|TRBJ2-1|TRBV5-1|few
TGCGCCAGCAGCTTGGGATCTAGCGGGAGGGACAATGAGCAGTTCTTC
CASSLGSSGRDNEQFF
>-|TRBJ2-3|TRBV4-2|few
TGTGCCAGCAGCCAACAGGGCACAGATACGCAGTATTTT
CASSQQGTDTQYF
>TRBD2|TRBJ2-1|TRBV29-1|-
TGCAGCGTTGAGGTTGCGGGAGATCCCTACAATGAGCAGTTCTTC
CSVEVAGDPYNEQFF
>-|TRBJ2-3|TRBV2|-
TGTGCCAGCAGTGATCGGGACTCCCTCCGCGATACGCAGTATTTT
CASSDRDSLRDTQYF
>-|TRBJ1-1|TRBV19|once
TGTGCCAGTAGTATTACCCCGGGAGGGAGGACTGAAGCTTTCTTT
CASSITPGGRTEAFF
>TRBD1|TRBJ2-7|TRBV25-1|few
TGTGCCAGCAGTACAGGGGTCAACGAGCAGTACTTC
CASSTGVNEQYF
>TRBD2|TRBJ2-7|TRBV20-1|many
TGCAGTGCTAGTTTCCCCCTGGGAGCGGGAAGAGACTACGAGCAGTACTTC
CSASFPLGAGRDYEQYF
>-|TRBJ2-2|TRBV7-3|-
TGTGCCAGCAGCTTACGGGGGCCGGACGGGGAGCTGTTTTTT
CASSLRGPDGELFF
>-|TRBJ2-2|TRBV6-5|-
TGTGCCAGCTGTTCGGGAACCGCCGGGGAGCTGTTTTTT
CASCSGTAGELFF
>-|TRBJ1-5|TRBV4-3|few
TGCGCCAGCAGCCAAGATCTGAAGCTCAGGCAGCCCCAGCATTTT
CASSQDLKLRQPQHF
>-|TRBJ2-3|TRBV6-4|-
TGTGCCAGCAGTCGGGACGGAACCACAGATACGCAGTATTTT
CASSRDGTTDTQYF
>-|TRBJ2-7|TRBV6-1|-
TGTGCCAGCAGTCTCCGGGACCGATCCTACGAGCAGTACTTC
CASSLRDRSYEQYF
>-|TRBJ2-5|TRBV29-1|-
TGCAGCGTTGAGCCGGCGGAGGGGGCAGTATACTTC
CSVEPAEGAVYF
>-|TRBJ2-3|TRBV2|few
TGTGCCAGCAGTGAAATTGAGGACCCCAGGGATACGCAGTATTTT
CASSEIEDPRDTQYF
>TRBD1|TRBJ1-6|TRBV7-6|-
TGTGCCAGCAGAGCTACAGGGGGCTGGGCACCCCTCCACTTT
CASRATGGWAPLHF
>-|TRBJ2-3|TRBV20-1|-
TGCAGTGCTCATCAGGACATCCGAAGCACAGATACGCAGTATTTT
CSAHQDIRSTDTQYF
>-|TRBJ2-7|TRBV7-9|-
TGTGCCAGCGTAAATGGGGATTCTACCTACGAGCAGTACTTC
CASVNGDSTYEQYF
>TRBD2|TRBJ2-5|TRBV29-1|few
TGCAGCTCCCGGAGGACTAGCGGGAGTCGAGAGACCCAGTACTTC
CSSRRTSGSRETQYF
>TRBD1|TRBJ1-2|TRBV6-6|-
TGTGCCAGCAGCGCAGGGGGCGGCGGCTACACCTTC
CASSAGGGGYTF
>TRBD2|TRBJ2-1|TRBV7-8|-
TGTGCCAGCAGCATGCCGCAGACGGGGGGACCCTACAATGAGCAGTTCTTC
CASSMPQTGGPYNEQFF
>-|TRBJ2-2|TRBV25-1|-
TGTGCCAGCAGTCTAGACACGTTCGCGAACACCGGGGAGCTGTTTTTT
CASSLDTFANTGELFF
>-|TRBJ2-3|TRBV20-1|many
TGCAGTGCTCCCCTCCCGGACACAGATACGCAGTATTTT
CSAPLPDTDTQYF
>TRBD2|TRBJ2-7|TRBV6-2/TRBV6-3|-
TGTGCCAGCAGCCCTAGCGGGAGAAGGTACGAGCAGTACTTC
CASSPSGRRYEQYF
>TRBD1|TRBJ1-4|TRBV4-3|many
TGCGCCAGCAGCCCACAGACAGGGTTCACTAATGAAAAACTGTTTTTT
CASSPQTGFTNEKLFF
>TRBD2|TRBJ2-3|TRBV7-3|few
TGTGCCAGCAGCTTACGGGGGGGGGTGAGGGATACGCAGTATTTT
CASSLRGGVRDTQYF
>-|TRBJ2-1|TRBV9|many
TGTGCCAGCAGCCCGACTGGGGGCTCCTACAATGAGCAGTTCTTC
CASSPTGGSYNEQFF
>TRBD2|TRBJ2-1|TRBV10-3|few
TGTGCCATCAGGAGACTAGCGGGAGGTCGTAATGAGCAGTTCTTC
CAIRRLAGGRNEQFF
>TRBD1|TRBJ2-4|TRBV12-3/TRBV12-4|-
TGTGCCAGCAGTTTTTGGGGACAGGCCACAATTCAGTACTTC
CASSFWGQATIQYF
>-|TRBJ1-5|TRBV4-1|few
TGCGCCAGCAGCCAAGTATACGAAGAACAGGGTCCCAATCAGCCCCAGCATTTT
CASSQVYEEQGPNQPQHF
>-|TRBJ2-7|TRBV2|-
TGTGCCAGCAGTGAAGCGGGACCCAGGTCGGGAGAGCAGTACTTC
CASSEAGPRSGEQYF
>-|TRBJ2-7|TRBV12-3/TRBV12-4|-
TGTGCCAGCACCTACCCTAGGACGACCTCCTACGAGCAGTACTTC
CASTYPRTTSYEQYF
>-|TRBJ2-7|TRBV20-1|-
TGCAGTGCTAGAGCTATTCCGGGACTCGTCGGCGGCGAGCAGTACTTC
CSARAIPGLVGGEQYF
>TRBD1|TRBJ2-1|TRBV14|-
TGTGCCAGCAGCCAATGGATTCGACAGGGGGTACTCCTATACAATGAGCAGTTCTTC
CASSQWIRQGVLLYNEQFF
>-|TRBJ1-2|TRBV6-2/TRBV6-3|-
TGTGCCAGCTGGGGATCGCCCAGGAGGAACTATGGCTACACCTTC
CASWGSPRRNYGYTF
>TRBD2|TRBJ2-1|TRBV5-6|-
TGTGCCAGCAGCTTGGCCTCGGCTAGCGGGAGAATGGTTGAGCAGTTCTTC
CASSLASASGRMVEQFF
>TRBD1|TRBJ2-7|TRBV7-8|medium-sized
TGTGCCAGCAGTTTGGGACAGGGCCCTTCCTACGAGCAGTACTTC
CASSLGQGPSYEQYF
>-|TRBJ2-3|TRBV6-2/TRBV6-3|-
TGTGCCAGCAGTTACCCGCTCGGGGTGGGCACAGATACGCAGTATTTT
CASSYPLGVGTDTQYF
>-|TRBJ2-3|TRBV27|few
TGTGCCAGCAGTCTCCGGGGCGCCGACACAGATACGCAGTATTTT
CASSLRGADTDTQYF
>-|TRBJ2-3|TRBV7-9|-
TGTGCCAGCAGCCCACGGGTGACAGATACGCAGTATTTT
CASSPRVTDTQYF
>TRBD1|TRBJ1-6|TRBV19|few
TGTGCCAGTAGTCGGGACAGGGAAGGCTCACCCCTCCACTTT
CASSRDREGSPLHF
>TRBD2|TRBJ2-1|TRBV11-1|once
TGTGCCAGCAGCACCTATAGCGGGGAGTCCTACAATGAGCAGTTCTTC
CASSTYSGESYNEQFF
>-|TRBJ1-2|TRBV18|once
TGTGCCAGCTCACCACGGTACAGGAACTATGGCTACACCTTC
CASSPRYRNYGYTF
>-|TRBJ1-3|TRBV4-1|-
TGCGCCAGCAGCCGATTCCCGGGACACCATCCAAACACCATATATTTT
CASSRFPGHHPNTIYF
>-|TRBJ1-5|TRBV12-3/TRBV12-4|few
TGTGCCAGCAGTCCTCTCGAGTATAGCAATCAGCCCCAGCATTTT
CASSPLEYSNQPQHF
>-|TRBJ2-5|TRBV18|few
TGTGCCAGCTCAAAGAGAAGGACAGAAGAGGTCCAGTACTTC
CASSKRRTEEVQYF
>TRBD2|TRBJ2-2|TRBV7-6|many
TGTGCCAGCAGCACCGGGACTAGCGGCACCGGGGAGCTGTTTTTT
CASSTGTSGTGELFF
>TRBD1|TRBJ2-2|TRBV28|-
TGTGCCAGCAGTCTAACGACAGGGGACTTCACCGGGGAGCTGTTTTTT
CASSLTTGDFTGELFF
>TRBD1|TRBJ1-1|TRBV7-9|-
TGTGCCAGCAGCCTACAAAGGACAGGGTTGAACACTGAAGCTTTCTTT
CASSLQRTGLNTEAFF